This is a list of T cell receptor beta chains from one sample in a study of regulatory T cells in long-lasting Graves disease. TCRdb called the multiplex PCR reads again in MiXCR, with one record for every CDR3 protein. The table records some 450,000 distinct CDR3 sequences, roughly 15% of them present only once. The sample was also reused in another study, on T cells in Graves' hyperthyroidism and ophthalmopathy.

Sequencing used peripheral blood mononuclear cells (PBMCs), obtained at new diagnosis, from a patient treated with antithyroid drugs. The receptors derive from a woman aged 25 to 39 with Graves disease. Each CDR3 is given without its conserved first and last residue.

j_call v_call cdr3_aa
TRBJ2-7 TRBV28 ASSLDAVSEQY
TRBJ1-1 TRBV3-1 ASSQDGRREAF
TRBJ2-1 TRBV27 ASSFIPLAGEFNEQF
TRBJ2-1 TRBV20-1 SARDRSSAWEQF
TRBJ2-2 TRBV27 ASSLTGEPNTGELF
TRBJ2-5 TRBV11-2 ASSLRGYQETQY
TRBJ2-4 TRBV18 ASSPFENIQY
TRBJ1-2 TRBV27 ASSLWQGANGYT
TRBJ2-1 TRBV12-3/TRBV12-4 ASSLVTGGFYNEQF
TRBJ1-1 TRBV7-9 ASSPDRGLTAF
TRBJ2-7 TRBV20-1 SAREDRDEQY
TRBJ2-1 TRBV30 AWSGVRSGSGYRNEQF
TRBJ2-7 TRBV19 ASRTRSYEQY
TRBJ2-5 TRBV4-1 ASSQGIVETQY
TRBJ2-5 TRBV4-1 ASSQDRGWGGRETQY
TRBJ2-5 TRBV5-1 ASVEGRGGETQY
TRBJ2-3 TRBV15 ATSSPRAGDTQY
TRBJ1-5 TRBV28 ASSTPGSQH
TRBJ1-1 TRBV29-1 SARTGLNTEAF
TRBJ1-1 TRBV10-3 AISESAARGEAF
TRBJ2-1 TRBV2 ASSHLGRGGEYNEQF
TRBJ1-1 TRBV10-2 ASSPSDGEAF
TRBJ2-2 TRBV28 ASKIRRGETGELF
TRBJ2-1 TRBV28 ASSSGTSGNNEQF
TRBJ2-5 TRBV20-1 SAKDGTQETQY
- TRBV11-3 ASSLQPSGETQY